The T cell receptor beta chain described here comes from a study of T cells expressing NK-cell markers. On the study more broadly: It was sorted CD3+CD56-NKG2C+, CD3+CD56+NKG2C- and CD3+CD56+NKG2C+ T cells that provided the TCR beta repertoires. Among eight sequenced donors, seven carried HCMV seropositivity while one was seronegative. Findings and caveats of the study: Where several donors were concerned, these clonotypes also led the CD3+CD56-NKG2C+ fraction. In roughly six donors, dominant CD3+CD56+NKG2C+ clonotypes ranked among the top 10 CD8+ clonotypes.

Germline loops: CDR1 SGHAT, CDR2 FQNNGV. CDR3 length: 20 amino acids. One entry per CDR3 protein, without DNA, is what TCRdb gives after re-calling the 5' RACE reads. The sample is made up of approximately 170,000 distinct CDR3 sequences, and the top ten hold 20% of it. A note on this clonotype: What it binds is unknown.

This sequence joins TRBV11-2 and TRBJ2-1; TCRdb reports TRBD2, a call that lacks DNA to check it against. The specimen was blood T cells: a sorted CD56 or NKG2C T cell subset, CD4+ or CD8+ T cells, or bulk PBMC T cells (not recorded which). The TCR was taken from a man aged 18-70 years in good health. The chain's CDR3 is CASSLVFRTSGSSSYNEQFF.